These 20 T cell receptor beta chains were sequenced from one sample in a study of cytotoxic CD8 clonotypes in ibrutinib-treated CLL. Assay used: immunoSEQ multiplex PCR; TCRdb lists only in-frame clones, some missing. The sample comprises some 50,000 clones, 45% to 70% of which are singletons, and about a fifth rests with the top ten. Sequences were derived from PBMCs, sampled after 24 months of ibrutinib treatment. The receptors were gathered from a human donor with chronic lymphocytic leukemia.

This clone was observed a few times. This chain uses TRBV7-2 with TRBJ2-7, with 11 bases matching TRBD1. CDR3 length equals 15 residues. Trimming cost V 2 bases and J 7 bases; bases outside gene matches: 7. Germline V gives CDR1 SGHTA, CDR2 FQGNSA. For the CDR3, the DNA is TGTGCCAGCAGCTTACTAGGACAGGGGGCTAGGGAGCAGTACTTC. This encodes CASSLLGQGAREQYF.

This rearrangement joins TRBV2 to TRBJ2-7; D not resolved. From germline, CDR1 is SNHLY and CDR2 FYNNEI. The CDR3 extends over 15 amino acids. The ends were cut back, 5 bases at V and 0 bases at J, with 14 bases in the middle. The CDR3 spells CASSNSLIYSYEQYV. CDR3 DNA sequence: TGTGCCAGCAGTAATTCCTTAATTTACTCCTACGAGCAGTACGTC.

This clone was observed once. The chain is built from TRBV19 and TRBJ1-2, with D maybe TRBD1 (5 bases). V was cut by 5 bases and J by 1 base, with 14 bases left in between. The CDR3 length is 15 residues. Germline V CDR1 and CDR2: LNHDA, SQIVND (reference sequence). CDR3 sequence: CASSPQGVDNYGYTF. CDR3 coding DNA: TGTGCCAGTAGTCCGCAGGGTGTCGATAACTATGGCTACACCTTC. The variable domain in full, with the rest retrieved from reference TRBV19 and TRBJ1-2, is DGGITQSPKYLFRKEGQNVTLSCEQNLNHDAMYWYRQDPGQGLRLIYYSQIVNDFQKGDIAEGYSVSREKKESFPLTVTSAQKNPTAFYLCASSPQGVDNYGYTFGSGTRLTVV.

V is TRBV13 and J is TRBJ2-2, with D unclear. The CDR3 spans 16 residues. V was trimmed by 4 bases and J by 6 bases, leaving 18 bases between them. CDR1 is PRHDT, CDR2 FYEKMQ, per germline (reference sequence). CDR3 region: CASSSNDDGVSGELFF. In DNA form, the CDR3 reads TGTGCCAGCAGCTCCAACGATGATGGCGTTTCCGGGGAGCTGTTTTTT.

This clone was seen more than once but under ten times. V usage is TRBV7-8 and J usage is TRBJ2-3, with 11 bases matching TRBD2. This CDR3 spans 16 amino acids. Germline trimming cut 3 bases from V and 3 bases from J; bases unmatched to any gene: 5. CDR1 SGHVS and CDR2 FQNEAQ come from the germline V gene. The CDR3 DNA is TGTGCCAGCAGCTTCTCGACTAGCGGGGTAACAGATACGCAGTATTTT. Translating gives CASSFSTSGVTDTQYF.

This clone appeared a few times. This chain's CDR3 is CASSLGPSTDTQYF. The CDR3 nucleotides read TGCGCCAGCAGCCTGGGACCATCCACAGATACGCAGTATTTT. V and J are TRBV4-1 and TRBJ2-3; D possibly matches TRBD1 or TRBD2 (5 bases each). V lost 4 bases and J 2 bases, leaving 10 bases between the germline ends. There are 14 residues in the CDR3. Germline CDR1 and CDR2: MGHRA and YSYEKL.

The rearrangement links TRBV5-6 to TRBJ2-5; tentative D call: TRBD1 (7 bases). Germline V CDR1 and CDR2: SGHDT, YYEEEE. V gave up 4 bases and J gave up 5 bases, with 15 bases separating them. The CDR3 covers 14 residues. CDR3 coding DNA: TGTGCCAGCAGCACGGCAGGGGGGAGCGAGACCCAGTACTTC. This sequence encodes CASSTAGGSETQYF.

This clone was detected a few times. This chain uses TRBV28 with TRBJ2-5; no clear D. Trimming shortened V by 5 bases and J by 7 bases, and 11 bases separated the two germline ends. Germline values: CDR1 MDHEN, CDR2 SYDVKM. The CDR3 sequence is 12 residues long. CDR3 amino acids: CASSRLVGTQYF. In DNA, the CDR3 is TGTGCCAGCAGTCGACTTGTGGGGACCCAGTACTTC.

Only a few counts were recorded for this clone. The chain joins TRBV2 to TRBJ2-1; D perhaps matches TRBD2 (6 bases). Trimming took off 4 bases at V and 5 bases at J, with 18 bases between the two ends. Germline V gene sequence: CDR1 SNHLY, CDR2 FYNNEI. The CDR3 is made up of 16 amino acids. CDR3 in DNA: TGTGCCAGCAGTGGGGGGACTTTAGCGTTGGACAATGAGCAGTTCTTC. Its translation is CASSGGTLALDNEQFF.

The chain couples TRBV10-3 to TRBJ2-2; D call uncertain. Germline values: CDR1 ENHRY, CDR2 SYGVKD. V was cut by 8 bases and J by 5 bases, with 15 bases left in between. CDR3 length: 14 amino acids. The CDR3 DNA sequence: TGTGCCATCCAAGTCGGGTTAATGACCGGGGAGCTGTTTTTT. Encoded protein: CAIQVGLMTGELFF.

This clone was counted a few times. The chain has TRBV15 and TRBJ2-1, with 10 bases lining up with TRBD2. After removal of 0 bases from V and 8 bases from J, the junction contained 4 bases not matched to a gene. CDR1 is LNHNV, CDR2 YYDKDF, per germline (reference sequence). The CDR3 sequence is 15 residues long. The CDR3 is CATSRDRAGGHEQFF. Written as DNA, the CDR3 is TGTGCCACCAGCAGAGATAGAGCGGGGGGGCATGAGCAGTTCTTC. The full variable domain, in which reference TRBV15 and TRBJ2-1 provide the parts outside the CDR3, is DAMVIQNPRYQVTQFGKPVTLSCSQTLNHNVMYWYQQKSSQAPKLLFHYYDKDFNNEADTPDNFQSRRPNTSFCFLDIRSPGLGDTAMYLCATSRDRAGGHEQFFGPGTRLTVL.

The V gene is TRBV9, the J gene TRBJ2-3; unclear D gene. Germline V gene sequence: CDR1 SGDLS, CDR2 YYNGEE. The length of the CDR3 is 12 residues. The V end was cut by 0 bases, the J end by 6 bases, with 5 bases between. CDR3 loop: CASSVDSDTQYF. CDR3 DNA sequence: TGTGCCAGCAGCGTAGACTCCGATACGCAGTATTTT.

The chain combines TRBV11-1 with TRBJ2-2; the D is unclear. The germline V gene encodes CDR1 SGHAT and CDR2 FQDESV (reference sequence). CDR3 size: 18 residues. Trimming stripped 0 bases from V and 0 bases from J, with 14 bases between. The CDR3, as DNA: TGTGCCAGCAGCTTAGCGCGGTCACTCCTAGCGAACACCGGGGAGCTGTTTTTT. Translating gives CASSLARSLLANTGELFF.

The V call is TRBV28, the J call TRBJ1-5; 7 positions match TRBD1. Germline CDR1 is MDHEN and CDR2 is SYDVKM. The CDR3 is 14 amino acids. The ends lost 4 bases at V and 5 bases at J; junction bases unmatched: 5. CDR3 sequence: CASSWGQPHQPQHF. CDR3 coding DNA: TGTGCCAGCAGTTGGGGACAGCCACATCAGCCCCAGCATTTT. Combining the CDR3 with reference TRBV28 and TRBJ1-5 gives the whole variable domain DVKVTQSSRYLVKRTGEKVFLECVQDMDHENMFWYRQDPGLGLRLIYFSYDVKMKEKGDIPEGYSVSREKKERFSLILESASTNQTSMYLCASSWGQPHQPQHFGDGTRLSIL.

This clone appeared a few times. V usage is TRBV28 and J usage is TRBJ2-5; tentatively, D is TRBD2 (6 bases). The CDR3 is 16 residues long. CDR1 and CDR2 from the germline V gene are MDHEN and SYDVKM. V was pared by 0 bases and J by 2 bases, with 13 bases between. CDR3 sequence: CASSLWSSGTQETQYF. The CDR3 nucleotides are TGTGCCAGCAGTTTATGGAGTAGCGGAACACAAGAGACCCAGTACTTC.

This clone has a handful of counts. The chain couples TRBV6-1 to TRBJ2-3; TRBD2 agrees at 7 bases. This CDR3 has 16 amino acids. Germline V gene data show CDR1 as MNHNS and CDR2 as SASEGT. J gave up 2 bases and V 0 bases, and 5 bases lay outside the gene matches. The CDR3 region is CASSEAGLADTDTQYF. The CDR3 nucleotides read TGTGCCAGCAGTGAAGCAGGGCTAGCGGACACAGATACGCAGTATTTT.

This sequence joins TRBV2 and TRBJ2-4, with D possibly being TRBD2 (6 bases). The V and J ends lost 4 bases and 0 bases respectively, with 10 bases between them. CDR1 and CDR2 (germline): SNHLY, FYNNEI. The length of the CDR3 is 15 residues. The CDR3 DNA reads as TGTGCCAGCAGTGCCCTAGCGCTAGCCAAAAACATTCAGTACTTC. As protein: CASSALALAKNIQYF.

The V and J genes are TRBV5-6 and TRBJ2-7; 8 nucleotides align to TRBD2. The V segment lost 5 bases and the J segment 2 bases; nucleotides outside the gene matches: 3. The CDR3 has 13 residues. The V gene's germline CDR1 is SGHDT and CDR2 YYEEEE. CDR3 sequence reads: CASSPAGAYEQYF. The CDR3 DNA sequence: TGTGCCAGCAGTCCAGCGGGAGCCTACGAGCAGTACTTC.

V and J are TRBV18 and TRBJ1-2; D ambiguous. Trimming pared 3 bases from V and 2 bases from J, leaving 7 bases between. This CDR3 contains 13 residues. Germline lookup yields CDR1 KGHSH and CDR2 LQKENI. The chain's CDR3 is CASSPVENYGYTF. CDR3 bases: TGTGCCAGCTCACCGGTGGAAAACTATGGCTACACCTTC.

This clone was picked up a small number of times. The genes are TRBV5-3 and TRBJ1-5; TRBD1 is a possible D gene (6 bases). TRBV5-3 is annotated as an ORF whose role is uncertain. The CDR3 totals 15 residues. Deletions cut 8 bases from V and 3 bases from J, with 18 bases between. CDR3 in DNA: TGTGCCAGCAGCCCTGAGGGGGATTCCAATCAGCCCCAGCATTTT. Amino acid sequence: CASSPEGDSNQPQHF.